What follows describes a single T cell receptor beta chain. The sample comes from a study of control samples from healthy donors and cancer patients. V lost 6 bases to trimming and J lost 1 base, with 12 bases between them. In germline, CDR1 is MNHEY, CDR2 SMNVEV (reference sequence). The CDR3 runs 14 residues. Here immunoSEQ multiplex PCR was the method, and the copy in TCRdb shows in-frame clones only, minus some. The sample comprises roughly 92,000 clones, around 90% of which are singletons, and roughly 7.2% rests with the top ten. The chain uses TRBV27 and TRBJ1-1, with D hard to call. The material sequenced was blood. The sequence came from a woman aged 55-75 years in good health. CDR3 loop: CASSQYRTNTEAFF. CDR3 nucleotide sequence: TGTGCCAGCAGCCAGTACAGAACGAACACTGAAGCTTTCTTT.